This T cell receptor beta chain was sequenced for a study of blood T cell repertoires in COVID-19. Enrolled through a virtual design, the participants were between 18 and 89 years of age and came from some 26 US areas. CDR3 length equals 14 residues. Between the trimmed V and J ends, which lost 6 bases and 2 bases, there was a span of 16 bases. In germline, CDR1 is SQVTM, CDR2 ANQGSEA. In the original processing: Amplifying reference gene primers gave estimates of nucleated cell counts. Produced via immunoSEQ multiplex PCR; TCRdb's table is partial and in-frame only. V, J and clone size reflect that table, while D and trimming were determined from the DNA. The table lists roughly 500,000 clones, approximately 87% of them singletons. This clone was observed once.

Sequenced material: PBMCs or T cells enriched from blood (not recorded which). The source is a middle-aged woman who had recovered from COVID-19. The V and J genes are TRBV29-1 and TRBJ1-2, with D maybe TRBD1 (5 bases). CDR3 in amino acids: CSVEAGVPNYGYTF. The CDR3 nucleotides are TGCAGCGTCGAGGCGGGGGTCCCCAACTATGGCTACACCTTC.